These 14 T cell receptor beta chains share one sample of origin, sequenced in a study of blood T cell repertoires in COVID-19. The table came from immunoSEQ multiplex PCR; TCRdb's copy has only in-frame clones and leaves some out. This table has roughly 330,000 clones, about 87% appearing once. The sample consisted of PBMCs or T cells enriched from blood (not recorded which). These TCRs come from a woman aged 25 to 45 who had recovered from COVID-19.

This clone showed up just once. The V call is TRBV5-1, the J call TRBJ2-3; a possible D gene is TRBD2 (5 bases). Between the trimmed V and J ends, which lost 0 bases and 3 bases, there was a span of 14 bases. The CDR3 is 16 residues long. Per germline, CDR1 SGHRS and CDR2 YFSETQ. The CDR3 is CASSLGLGVGTDTQYF. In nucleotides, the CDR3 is TGCGCCAGCAGCTTGGGTCTCGGGGTCGGGACAGATACGCAGTATTTT.

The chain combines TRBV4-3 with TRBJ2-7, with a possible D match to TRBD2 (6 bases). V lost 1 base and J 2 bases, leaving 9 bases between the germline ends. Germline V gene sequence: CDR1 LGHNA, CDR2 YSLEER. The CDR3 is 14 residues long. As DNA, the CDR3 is TGCGCCAGCAGCCAAGGGGCGGGGACCTACGAGCAGTACTTC. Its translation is CASSQGAGTYEQYF.

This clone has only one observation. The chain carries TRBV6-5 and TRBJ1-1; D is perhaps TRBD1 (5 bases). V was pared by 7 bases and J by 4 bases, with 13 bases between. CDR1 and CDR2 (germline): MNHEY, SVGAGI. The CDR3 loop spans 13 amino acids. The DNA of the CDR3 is TGTGCCAGCAATCCGGGGGTGGGCACTGAAGCTTTCTTT. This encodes CASNPGVGTEAFF.

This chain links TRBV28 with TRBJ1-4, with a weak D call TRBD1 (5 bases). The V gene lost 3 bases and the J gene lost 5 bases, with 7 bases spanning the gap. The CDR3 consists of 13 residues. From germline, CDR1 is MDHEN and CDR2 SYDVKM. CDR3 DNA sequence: TGTGCCAGCAGTTTTCGGGGGAATGAAAAACTGTTTTTT. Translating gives CASSFRGNEKLFF.

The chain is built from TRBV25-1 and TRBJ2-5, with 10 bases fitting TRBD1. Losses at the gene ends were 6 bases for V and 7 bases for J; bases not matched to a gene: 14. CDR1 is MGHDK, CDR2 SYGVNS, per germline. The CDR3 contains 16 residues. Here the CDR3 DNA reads TGTGCCAGCAGAGTGGGAGGCGGGACAGGGGATGCGACCCAGTACTTC. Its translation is CASRVGGGTGDATQYF.

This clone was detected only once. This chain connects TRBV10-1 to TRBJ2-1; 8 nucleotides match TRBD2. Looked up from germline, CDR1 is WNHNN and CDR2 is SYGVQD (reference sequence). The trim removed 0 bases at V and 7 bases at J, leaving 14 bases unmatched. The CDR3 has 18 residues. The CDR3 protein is CASSESTRRSGGRNEQFF. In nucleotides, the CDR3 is TGCGCCAGCAGTGAGTCGACTCGAAGGAGCGGGGGTAGGAATGAGCAGTTCTTC.

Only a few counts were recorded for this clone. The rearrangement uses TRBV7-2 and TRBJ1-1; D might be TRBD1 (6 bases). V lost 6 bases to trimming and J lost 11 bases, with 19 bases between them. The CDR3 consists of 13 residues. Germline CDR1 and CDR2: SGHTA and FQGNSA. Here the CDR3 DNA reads TGTGCCAGCAGAGCAGGAGAGGGGGTATGGGCTTTCTTT. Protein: CASRAGEGVWAFF.

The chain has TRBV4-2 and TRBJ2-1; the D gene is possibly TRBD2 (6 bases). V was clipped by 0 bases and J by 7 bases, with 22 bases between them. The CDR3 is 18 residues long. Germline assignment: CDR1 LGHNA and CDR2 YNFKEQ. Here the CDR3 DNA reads TGTGCCAGCAGCCAAGAGGGGCCTAGCGCCGGTCTGGGGAATGAGCAGTTCTTC. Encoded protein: CASSQEGPSAGLGNEQFF.

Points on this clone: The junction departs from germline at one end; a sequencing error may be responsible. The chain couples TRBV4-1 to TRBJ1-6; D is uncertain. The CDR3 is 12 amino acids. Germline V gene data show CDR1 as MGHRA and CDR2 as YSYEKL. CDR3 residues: CASSQERGPLNF. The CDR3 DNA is TGCGCCAGCAGCCAAGAGCGCGGGCCGTTGAACTTT.

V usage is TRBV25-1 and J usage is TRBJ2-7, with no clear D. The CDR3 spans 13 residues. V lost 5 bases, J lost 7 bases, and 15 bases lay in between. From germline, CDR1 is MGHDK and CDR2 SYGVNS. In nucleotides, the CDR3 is TGTGCCAGCAGTTCACCACCGGTCCCTGAGCAGTACTTC. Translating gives CASSSPPVPEQYF.

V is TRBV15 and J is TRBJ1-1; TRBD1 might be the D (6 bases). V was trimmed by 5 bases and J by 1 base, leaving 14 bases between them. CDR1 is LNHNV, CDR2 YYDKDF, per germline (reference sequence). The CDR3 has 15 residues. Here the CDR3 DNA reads TGTGCCACCAGCCGAACAAAGACAGGGAACACTGAAGCTTTCTTT. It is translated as CATSRTKTGNTEAFF.

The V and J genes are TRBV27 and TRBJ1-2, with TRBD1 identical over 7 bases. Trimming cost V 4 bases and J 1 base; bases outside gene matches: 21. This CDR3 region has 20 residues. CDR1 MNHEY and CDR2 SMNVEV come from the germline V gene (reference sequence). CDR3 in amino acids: CASSSTGQDSRGKSNYGYTF. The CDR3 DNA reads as TGTGCCAGCAGTTCAACCGGACAGGACTCACGGGGGAAAAGTAACTATGGCTACACCTTC.

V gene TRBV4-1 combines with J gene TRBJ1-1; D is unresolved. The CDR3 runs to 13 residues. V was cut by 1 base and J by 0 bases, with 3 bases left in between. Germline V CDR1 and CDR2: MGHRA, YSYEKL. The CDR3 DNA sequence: TGCGCCAGCAGCCAAGGAGTGAACACTGAAGCTTTCTTT. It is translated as CASSQGVNTEAFF.

CDR3 protein: CASSLTHNEQFF. CDR3 nucleotide sequence: TGCGCCAGCAGCTTAACACACAATGAGCAGTTCTTC. V and J are TRBV5-1 and TRBJ2-1; D gene unclear. Germline CDR1 reads SGHRS; CDR2 reads YFSETQ. The CDR3 sequence is 12 residues long. V lost 2 bases and J lost 5, with 5 bases in between.